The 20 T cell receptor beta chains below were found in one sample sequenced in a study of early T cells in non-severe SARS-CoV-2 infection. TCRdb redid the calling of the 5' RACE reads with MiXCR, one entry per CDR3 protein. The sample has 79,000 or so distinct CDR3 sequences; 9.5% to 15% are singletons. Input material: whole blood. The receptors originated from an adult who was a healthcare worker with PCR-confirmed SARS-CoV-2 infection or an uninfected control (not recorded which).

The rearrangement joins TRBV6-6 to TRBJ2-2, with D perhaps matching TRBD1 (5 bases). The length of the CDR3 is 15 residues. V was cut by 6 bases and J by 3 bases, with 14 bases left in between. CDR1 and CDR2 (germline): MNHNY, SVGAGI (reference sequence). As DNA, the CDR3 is TGTGCCAGCAGGACTCGAGACAGATACACCGGGGAGCTGTTTTTT. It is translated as CASRTRDRYTGELFF.

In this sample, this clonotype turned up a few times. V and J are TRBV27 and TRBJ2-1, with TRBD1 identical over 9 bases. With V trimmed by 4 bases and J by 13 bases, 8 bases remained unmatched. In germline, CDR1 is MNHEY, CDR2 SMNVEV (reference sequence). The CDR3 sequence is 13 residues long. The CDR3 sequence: CASSSPPQGAQFF. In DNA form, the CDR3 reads TGTGCCAGCAGTTCGCCACCACAGGGGGCACAGTTCTTC.

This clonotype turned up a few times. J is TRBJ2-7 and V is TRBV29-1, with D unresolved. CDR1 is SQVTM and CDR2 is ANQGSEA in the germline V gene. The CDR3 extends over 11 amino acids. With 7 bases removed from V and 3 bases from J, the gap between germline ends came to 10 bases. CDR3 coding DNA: TGCAGCGCCCGGGCGGACTACGAGCAGTACTTC. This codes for CSARADYEQYF.

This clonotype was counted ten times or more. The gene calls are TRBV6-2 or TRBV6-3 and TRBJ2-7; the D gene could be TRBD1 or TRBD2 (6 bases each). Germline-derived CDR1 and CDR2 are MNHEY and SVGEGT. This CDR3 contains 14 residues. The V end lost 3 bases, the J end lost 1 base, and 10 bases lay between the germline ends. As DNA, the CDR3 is TGTGCCAGCAGTTATACGGGGGCATCCTACGAGCAGTACTTC. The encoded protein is CASSYTGASYEQYF.

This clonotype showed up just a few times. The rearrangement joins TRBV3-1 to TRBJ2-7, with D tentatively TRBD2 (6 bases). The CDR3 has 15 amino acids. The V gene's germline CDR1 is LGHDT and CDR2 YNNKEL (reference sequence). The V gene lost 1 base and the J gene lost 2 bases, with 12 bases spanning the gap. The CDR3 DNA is TGTGCCAGCAGCCAAGCCGGGACTCCTGCCTACGAGCAGTACTTC. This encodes CASSQAGTPAYEQYF.

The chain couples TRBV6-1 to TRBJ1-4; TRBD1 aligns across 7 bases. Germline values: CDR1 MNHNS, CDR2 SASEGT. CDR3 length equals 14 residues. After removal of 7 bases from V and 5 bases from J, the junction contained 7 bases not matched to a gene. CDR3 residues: CASKWDRGNEKLFF. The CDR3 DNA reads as TGTGCCAGCAAGTGGGACAGAGGAAATGAAAAACTGTTTTTT.

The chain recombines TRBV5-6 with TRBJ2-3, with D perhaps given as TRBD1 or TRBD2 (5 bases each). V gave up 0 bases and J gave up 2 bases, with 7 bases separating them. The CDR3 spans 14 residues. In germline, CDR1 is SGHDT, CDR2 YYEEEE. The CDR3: CASSLVGVTDTQYF. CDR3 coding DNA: TGTGCCAGCAGCTTGGTGGGGGTCACAGATACGCAGTATTTT. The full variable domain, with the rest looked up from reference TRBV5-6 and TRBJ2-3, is DAGVTQSPTHLIKTRGQQVTLRCSPKSGHDTVSWYQQALGQGPQFIFQYYEEEERQRGNFPDRFSGHQFPNYSSELNVNALLLGDSALYLCASSLVGVTDTQYFGPGTRLTVL.

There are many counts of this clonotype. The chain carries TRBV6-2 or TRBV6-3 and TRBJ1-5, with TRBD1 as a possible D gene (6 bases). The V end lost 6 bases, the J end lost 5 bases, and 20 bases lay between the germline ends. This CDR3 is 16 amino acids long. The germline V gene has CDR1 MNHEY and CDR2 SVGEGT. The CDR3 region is CASSSITGHLYQPQHF. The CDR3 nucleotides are TGTGCCAGCAGCTCCATCACGGGACACCTTTATCAGCCCCAGCATTTT.

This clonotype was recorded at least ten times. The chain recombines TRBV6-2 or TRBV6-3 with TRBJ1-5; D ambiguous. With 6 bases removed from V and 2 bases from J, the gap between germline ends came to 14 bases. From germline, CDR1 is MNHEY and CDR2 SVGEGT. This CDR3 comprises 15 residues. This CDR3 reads CASSPPRWGNQPQHF. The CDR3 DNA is TGTGCCAGCAGCCCGCCACGTTGGGGCAATCAGCCCCAGCATTTT.

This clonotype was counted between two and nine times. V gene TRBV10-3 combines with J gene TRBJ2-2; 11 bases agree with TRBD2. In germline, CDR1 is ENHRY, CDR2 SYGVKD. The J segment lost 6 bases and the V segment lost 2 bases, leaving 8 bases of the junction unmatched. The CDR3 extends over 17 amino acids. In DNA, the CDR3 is TGTGCCATCAGTGAGCCCCATAGCGGGAGGGCCTCCGGGGAGCTGTTTTTT. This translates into CAISEPHSGRASGELFF.

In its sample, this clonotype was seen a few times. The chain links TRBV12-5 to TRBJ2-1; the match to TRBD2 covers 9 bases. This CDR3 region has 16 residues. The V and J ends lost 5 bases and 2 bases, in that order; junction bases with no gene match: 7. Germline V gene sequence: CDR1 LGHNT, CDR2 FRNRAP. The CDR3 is CASGITSGSPYNEQFF. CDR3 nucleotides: TGTGCTAGTGGTATCACTAGCGGGTCCCCCTACAATGAGCAGTTCTTC.

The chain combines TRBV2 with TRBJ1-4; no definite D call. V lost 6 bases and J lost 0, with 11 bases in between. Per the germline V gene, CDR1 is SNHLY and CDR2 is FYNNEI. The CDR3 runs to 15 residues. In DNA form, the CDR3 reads TGTGCCAGCAGCGCAGACACATCAACTAATGAAAAACTGTTTTTT. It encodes CASSADTSTNEKLFF.

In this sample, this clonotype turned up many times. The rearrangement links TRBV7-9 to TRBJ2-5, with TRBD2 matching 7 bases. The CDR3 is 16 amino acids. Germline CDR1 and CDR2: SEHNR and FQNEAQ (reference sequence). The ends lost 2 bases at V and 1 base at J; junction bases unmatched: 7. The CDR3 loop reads CASSLLMGGVQETQYF. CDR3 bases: TGTGCCAGCAGCTTATTGATGGGAGGGGTCCAAGAGACCCAGTACTTC.

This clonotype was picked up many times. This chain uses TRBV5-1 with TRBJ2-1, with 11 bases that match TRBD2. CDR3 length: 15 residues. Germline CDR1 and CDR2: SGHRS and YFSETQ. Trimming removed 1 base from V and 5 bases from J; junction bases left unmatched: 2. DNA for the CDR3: TGCGCCAGCAGCTTGACTAGCGGGAGCAACAATGAGCAGTTCTTC. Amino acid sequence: CASSLTSGSNNEQFF.

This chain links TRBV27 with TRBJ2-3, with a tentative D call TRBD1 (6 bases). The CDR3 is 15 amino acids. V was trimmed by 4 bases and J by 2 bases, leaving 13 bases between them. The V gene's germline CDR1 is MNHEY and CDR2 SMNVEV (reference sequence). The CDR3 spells CASSSGAGDTDTQYF. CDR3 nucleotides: TGTGCCAGCAGTTCTGGCGCAGGGGACACAGATACGCAGTATTTT.

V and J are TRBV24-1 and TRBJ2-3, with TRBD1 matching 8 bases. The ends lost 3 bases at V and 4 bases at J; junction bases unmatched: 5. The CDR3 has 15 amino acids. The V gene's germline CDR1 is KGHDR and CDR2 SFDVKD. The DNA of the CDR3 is TGTGCCACCAGTGATCGGGACAGGTCCCCAGATACGCAGTATTTT. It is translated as CATSDRDRSPDTQYF.

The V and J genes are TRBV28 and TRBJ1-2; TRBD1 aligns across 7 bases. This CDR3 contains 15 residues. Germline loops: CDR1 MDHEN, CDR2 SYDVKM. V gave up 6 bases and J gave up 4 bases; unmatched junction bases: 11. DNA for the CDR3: TGTGCCAGCAGCCCCGGGACAGAACCCCCCTATGGCTACACCTTC. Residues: CASSPGTEPPYGYTF.

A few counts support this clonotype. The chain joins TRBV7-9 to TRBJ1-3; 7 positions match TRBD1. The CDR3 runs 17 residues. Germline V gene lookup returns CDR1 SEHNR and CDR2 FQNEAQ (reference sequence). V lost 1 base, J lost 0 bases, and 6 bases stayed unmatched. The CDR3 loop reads CASSLGTGGYSGNTIYF. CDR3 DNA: TGTGCCAGCAGCTTAGGGACAGGTGGATACTCTGGAAACACCATATATTTT. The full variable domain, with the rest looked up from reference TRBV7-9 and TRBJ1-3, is DTGVSQNPRHKITKRGQNVTFRCDPISEHNRLYWYRQTLGQGPEFLTYFQNEAQLEKSRLLSDRFSAERPKGSFSTLEIQRTEQGDSAMYLCASSLGTGGYSGNTIYFGEGSWLTVV.

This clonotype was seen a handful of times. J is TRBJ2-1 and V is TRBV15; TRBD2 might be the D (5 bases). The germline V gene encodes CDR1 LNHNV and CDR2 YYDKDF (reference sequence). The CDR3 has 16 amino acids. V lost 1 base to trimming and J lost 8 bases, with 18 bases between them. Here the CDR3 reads CATSRAKTGGLDEQFF. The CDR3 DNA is TGTGCCACCAGCAGAGCGAAGACTGGAGGCCTGGATGAGCAGTTCTTC.

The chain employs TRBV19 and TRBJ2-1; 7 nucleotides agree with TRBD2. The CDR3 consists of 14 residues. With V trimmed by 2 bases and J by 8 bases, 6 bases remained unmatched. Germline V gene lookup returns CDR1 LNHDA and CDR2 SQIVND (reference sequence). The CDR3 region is CASSIRRELDEQFF. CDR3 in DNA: TGTGCCAGTAGTATAAGGCGGGAGCTCGATGAGCAGTTCTTC.